The 7 T cell receptor beta chains below come from one sample, sequenced in a study of T cell responses to AZD1222 COVID-19 vaccine. The table came from immunoSEQ multiplex PCR; TCRdb's copy has only in-frame clones and leaves some out. Here the sample spans about 190,000 clones, approximately 90% being singletons. The sample was peripheral blood, taken on day 0 of AZD1222 vaccination. All receptors derive from an adult in good health.

The rearrangement joins TRBV29-1 to TRBJ2-7; 9 bases map to TRBD2. V shed 4 bases and J 3 bases; nucleotides not matched to a gene: 13. The V gene's germline CDR1 is SQVTM and CDR2 ANQGSEA. The CDR3 runs to 16 residues. The CDR3 sequence: CSVAGARAGGIYEQYF. CDR3 bases: TGCAGCGTTGCCGGGGCCCGGGCGGGAGGGATCTACGAGCAGTACTTC.

The J gene is TRBJ1-3, the V gene TRBV6-6; weak D call: TRBD1 (5 bases). The ends were cut back, 7 bases at V and 2 bases at J, with 15 bases in the middle. Germline V lookup: CDR1 MNHNY, CDR2 SVGAGI (reference sequence). The CDR3 consists of 15 residues. Written as DNA, the CDR3 is TGTGCCAGCACTCCGGGACCCCGCGCTGGAAACACCATATATTTT. Protein: CASTPGPRAGNTIYF.

The V call is TRBV20-1, the J call TRBJ1-2; 12 bases match TRBD1. CDR3 length: 14 residues. Germline V CDR1 and CDR2: DFQATT, SNEGSKA (reference sequence). V lost 3 bases to trimming and J lost 4 bases; unmatched junction nucleotides: 3. The CDR3 sequence is CSASPGQGAYGYTF. The CDR3 DNA follows: TGCAGTGCTAGTCCGGGACAGGGGGCCTATGGCTACACCTTC.

The chain has TRBV7-8 and TRBJ2-3; TRBD2 matches at 15 bases. J gave up 3 bases and V 5 bases, and 9 bases lay outside the gene matches. The CDR3 spans 18 residues. The germline gives CDR1 SGHVS, CDR2 FQNEAQ. The CDR3: CASSPGLAGGWGTDTQYF. CDR3 bases: TGTGCCAGCAGCCCGGGACTAGCGGGAGGTTGGGGGACAGATACGCAGTATTTT.

The chain combines TRBV7-9 with TRBJ1-5, with 8 bases matching TRBD1. V lost 1 base and J lost 5; bases outside the gene matches: 4. There are 15 residues in the CDR3. Germline V gene data show CDR1 as SEHNR and CDR2 as FQNEAQ (reference sequence). In DNA form, the CDR3 reads TGTGCCAGCAGCTTAGGAGACAGGGGAGATCAGCCCCAGCATTTT. Its translation: CASSLGDRGDQPQHF.

This clone was recorded a few times. The V gene is TRBV5-1, the J gene TRBJ2-2; 7 bases align to TRBD2. The V and J ends lost 4 bases and 0 bases, in that order; junction bases with no gene match: 15. This CDR3 has 19 residues. From germline, CDR1 is SGHRS and CDR2 YFSETQ. The CDR3 reads CASSPGGLPTFANTGELFF. CDR3 bases: TGCGCCAGCAGCCCGGGGGGACTACCGACCTTCGCGAACACCGGGGAGCTGTTTTTT.

In this sample, this clone turned up a few times. The V and J genes are TRBV14 and TRBJ2-7; TRBD1 agrees at 8 bases. In germline, CDR1 is SGHDN, CDR2 FVKESK. V lost 0 bases and J lost 6; bases outside the gene matches: 4. The CDR3 extends over 14 amino acids. The CDR3 is CASSQELTGVEQYF. DNA for the CDR3: TGTGCCAGCAGCCAAGAACTGACAGGGGTCGAGCAGTACTTC. Full variable domain (rest looked up from reference TRBV14 and TRBJ2-7): EAGVTQFPSHSVIEKGQTVTLRCDPISGHDNLYWYRRVMGKEIKFLLHFVKESKQDESGMPNNRFLAERTGGTYSTLKVQPAELEDSGVYFCASSQELTGVEQYFGPGTRLTVT.